This T cell receptor (beta chain) was captured in a study of graft-versus-host responses after intestinal transplantation. The study's findings and limits: The study found high graft-versus-host to host-versus-graft clonal ratios in allografts of patients with graft-donor T cell macrochimerism. Circulating GvH clones peaking coincided with falling HvG clones soon after transplant.

Produced via immunoSEQ multiplex PCR; TCRdb's table is partial and in-frame only. This table holds over 90,000 clones, 91% found once. Looked up from germline, CDR1 is LGHNA and CDR2 is YSLEER. CDR3 length equals 16 residues. J gave up 6 bases and V 1 base, and 8 bases lay outside the gene matches. A word on this clone: Its antigen is not known.

The V and J genes are TRBV4-3 and TRBJ2-1; 8 bases match TRBD2. This TCR came from a human donor who was the organ donor for an intestinal transplant. The sample consisted of unstimulated CD4+ T cells sorted from spleen or lymph node cells, taken before transplant. CDR3 nucleotide sequence: TGCGCCAGCAGCCAAGCCGGGACTAGTGGGATCAATGAGCAGTTCTTC. Translation gives CASSQAGTSGINEQFF.